This TCR beta chain comes out of a study of blood T cell repertoires in COVID-19. Study-wide background: The United States, Italy and Spain supplied acute and convalescent COVID-19 samples.

The CDR3 loop spans 13 amino acids. Deletions cut 10 bases from V and 5 bases from J, with 16 bases between. Germline V gives CDR1 SNHLY, CDR2 FYNNEI. In the study's own analysis: Reference gene primer amplification yielded estimated nucleated cell counts. TCRdb's copy holds only in-frame clones and misses some; the assay was immunoSEQ multiplex PCR. V, J and clone size reflect that table, while D and trimming were determined from the DNA. The profile covers about 190,000 clones, with around four fifths appearing a single time and under 5.5% taken by the ten largest. The sequencing input was peripheral blood. This chain connects TRBV2 to TRBJ2-3, with D tentatively TRBD1 (5 bases). The sequence came from a woman in her 30s with acute or convalescent COVID-19. The CDR3 region is CAIQQVTEDTQYF. The CDR3 nucleotides are TGTGCCATCCAACAGGTGACCGAAGATACGCAGTATTTT.